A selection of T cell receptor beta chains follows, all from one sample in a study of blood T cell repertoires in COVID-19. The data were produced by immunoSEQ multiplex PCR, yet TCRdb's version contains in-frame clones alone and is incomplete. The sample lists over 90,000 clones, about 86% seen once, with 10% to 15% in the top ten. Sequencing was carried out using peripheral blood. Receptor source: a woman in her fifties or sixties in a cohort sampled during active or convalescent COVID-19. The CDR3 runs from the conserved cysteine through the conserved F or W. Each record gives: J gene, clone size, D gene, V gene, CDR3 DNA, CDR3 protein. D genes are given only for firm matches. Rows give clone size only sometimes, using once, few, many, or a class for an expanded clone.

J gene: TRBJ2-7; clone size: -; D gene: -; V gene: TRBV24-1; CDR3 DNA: TGTGCCACCAGTGATTCAACAGGAGGGAACTACGAGCAGTACTTC; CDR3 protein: CATSDSTGGNYEQYF
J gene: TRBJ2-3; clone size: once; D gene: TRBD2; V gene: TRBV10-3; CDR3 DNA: TGTGCCATCGGGACTAGCGGGAGTGTGGATACGCAGTATTTT; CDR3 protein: CAIGTSGSVDTQYF
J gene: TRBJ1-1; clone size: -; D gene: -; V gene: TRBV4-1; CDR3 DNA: TGCGCCAGCAGCCAGCGGGACAACACTGAAGCTTTCTTT; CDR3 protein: CASSQRDNTEAFF
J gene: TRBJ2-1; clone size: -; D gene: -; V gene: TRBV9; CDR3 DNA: TGTGCCAGCAGCGTAGAGAGTCACAATGAGCAGTTCTTC; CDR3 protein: CASSVESHNEQFF
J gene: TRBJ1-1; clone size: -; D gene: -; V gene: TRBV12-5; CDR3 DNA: TGTGCTAGTGGCCCGAGGCTCAACACTGAAGCTTTCTTT; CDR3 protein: CASGPRLNTEAFF
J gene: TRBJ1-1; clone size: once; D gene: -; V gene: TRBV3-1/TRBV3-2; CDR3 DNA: TGTGCCAGCAGCCAAGGGTCAGTAATGAACACTGAAGCTTTCTTT; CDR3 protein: CASSQGSVMNTEAFF
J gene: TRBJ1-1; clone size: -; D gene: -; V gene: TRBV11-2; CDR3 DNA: TGTGCCAGCAGCTTAGAGGTGGGCGGGTTAGCTTTCTTT; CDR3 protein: CASSLEVGGLAFF
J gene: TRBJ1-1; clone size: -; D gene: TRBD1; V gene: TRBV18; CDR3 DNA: TGTGCCAGCTCACCGCCTAACAACAGGGGACGAGGCACTGAAGCTTTCTTT; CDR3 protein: CASSPPNNRGRGTEAFF
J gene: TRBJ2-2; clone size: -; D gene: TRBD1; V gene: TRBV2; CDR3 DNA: TGTGCCAGCAGTGAGGACAGGGTTGTCGGGGAGCTGTTTTTT; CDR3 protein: CASSEDRVVGELFF
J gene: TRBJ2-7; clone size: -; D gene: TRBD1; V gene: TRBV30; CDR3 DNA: TGTGCCGGGGGATTCGGGACAGGGCCTAGCGAGCAGTACTTC; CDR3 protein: CAGGFGTGPSEQYF
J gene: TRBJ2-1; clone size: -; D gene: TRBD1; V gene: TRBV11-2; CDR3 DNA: TGTGCCAGCAGTTCCCCGGGACAGGTGATGGGGGAGCAGTTCTTC; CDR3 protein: CASSSPGQVMGEQFF
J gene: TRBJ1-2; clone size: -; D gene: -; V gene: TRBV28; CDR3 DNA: TGTGCCAGCAATACAGGATACACCCGCTATGGCTACACCTTC; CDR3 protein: CASNTGYTRYGYTF
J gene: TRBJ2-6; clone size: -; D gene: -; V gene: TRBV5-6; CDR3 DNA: TGTGCCAGCAGCGAGACAGGGAGGTCCCTCTCTGGGGCCAACGTCCTGACTTTC; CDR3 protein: CASSETGRSLSGANVLTF
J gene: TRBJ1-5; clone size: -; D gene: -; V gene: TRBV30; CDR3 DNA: TGTGCCTGGAGCGGAACAGGTACCAATCAGCCCCAGCATTTT; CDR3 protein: CAWSGTGTNQPQHF
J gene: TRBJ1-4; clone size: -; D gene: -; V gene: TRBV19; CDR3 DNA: TGTGCCAGTAGTCCCCCACCGGCAGGGAAGGCAGAAAAACTGTTTTTT; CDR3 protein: CASSPPPAGKAEKLFF
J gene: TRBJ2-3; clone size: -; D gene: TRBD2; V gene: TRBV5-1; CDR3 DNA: TGCGCCAGCATCCTGCAGGCGGGGGGAAGCACAGATACGCAGTATTTT; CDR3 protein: CASILQAGGSTDTQYF
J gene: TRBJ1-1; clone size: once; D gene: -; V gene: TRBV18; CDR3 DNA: TGTGCCAGCTCACCACCCTCCGGACAGAGAACTGAAGCTTTCTTT; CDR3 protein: CASSPPSGQRTEAFF
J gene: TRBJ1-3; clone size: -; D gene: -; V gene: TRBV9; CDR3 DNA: TGTGCCAGCACGAGCTCAGGGAGAAACACCATATATTTT; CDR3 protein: CASTSSGRNTIYF
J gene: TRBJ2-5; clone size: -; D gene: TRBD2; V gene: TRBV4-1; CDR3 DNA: TGCGCCAGCAGCCCCACTAGCGGAGAGACCCAGTACTTC; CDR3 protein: CASSPTSGETQYF
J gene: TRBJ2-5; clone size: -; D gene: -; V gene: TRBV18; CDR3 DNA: TGTGCCAGCTCAACCGTAGTTTCGTCAACGACCCAGTACTTC; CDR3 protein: CASSTVVSSTTQYF
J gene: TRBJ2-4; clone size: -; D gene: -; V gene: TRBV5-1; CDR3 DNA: TGCGCCAGCAGCTTTGAGGCCAGGGTCAAAAACATTCAGTACTTC; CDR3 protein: CASSFEARVKNIQYF
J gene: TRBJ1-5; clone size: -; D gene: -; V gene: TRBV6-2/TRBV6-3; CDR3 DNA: TGTGCCAGCAGTTACGGGGCCTCCTCACTCTATAGCAATCAGCCCCAGCATTTT; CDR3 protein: CASSYGASSLYSNQPQHF
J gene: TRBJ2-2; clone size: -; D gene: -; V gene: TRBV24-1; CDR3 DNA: TGTGCCACCAGGGGCACAGGGAACACCGGGGAGCTGTTTTTT; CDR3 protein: CATRGTGNTGELFF
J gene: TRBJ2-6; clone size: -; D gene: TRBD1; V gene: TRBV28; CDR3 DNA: TGTGCCAGCAATACAGGGGGCTCTGGGGCCAACGTCCTGACTTTC; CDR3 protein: CASNTGGSGANVLTF
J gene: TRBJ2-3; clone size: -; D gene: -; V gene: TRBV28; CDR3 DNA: TGTGCCAGCAGTTTGGAGGTGGGGTGGGATACGCAGTATTTT; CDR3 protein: CASSLEVGWDTQYF